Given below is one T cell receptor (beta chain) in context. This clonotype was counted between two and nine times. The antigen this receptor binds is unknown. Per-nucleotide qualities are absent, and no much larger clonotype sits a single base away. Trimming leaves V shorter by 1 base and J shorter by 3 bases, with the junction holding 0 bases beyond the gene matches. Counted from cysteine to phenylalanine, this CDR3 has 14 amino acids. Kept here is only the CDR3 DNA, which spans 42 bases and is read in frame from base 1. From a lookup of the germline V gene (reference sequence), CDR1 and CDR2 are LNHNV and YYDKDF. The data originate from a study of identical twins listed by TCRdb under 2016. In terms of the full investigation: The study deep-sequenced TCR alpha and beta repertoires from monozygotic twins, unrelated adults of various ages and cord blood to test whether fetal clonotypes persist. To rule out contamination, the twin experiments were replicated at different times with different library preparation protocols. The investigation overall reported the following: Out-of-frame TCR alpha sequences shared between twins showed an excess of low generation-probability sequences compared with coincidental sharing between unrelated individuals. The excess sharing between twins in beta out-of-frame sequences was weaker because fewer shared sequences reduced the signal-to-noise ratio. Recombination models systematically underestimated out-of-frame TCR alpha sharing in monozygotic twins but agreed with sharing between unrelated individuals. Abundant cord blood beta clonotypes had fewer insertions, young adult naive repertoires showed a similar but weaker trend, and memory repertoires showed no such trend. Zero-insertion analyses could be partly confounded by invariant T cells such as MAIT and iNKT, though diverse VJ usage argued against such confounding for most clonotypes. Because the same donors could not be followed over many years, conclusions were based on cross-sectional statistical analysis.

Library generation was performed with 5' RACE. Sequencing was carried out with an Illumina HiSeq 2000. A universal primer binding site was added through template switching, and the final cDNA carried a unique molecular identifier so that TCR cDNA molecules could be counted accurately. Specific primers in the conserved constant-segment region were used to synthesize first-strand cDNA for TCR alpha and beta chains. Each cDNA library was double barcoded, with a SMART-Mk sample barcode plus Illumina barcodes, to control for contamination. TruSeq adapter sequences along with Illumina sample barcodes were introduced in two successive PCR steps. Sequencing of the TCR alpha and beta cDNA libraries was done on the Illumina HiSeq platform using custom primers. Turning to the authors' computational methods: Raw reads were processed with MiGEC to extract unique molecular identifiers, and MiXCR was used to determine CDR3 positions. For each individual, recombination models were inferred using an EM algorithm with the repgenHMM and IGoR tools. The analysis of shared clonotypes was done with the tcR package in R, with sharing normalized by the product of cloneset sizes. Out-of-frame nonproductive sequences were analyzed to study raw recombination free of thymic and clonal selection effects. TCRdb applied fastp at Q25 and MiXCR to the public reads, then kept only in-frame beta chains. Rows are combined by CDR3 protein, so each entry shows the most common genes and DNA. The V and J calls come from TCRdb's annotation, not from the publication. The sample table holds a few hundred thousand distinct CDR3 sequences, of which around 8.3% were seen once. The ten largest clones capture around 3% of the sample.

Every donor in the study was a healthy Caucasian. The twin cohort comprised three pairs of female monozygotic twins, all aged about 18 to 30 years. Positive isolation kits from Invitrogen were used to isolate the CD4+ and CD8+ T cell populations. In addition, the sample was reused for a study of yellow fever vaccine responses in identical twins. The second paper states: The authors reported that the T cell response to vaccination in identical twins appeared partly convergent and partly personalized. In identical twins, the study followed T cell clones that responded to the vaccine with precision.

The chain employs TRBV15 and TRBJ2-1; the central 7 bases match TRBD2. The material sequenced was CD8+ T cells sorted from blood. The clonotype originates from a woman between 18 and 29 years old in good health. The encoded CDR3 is CATSRASGYNEQFF. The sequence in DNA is TGTGCCACCAGCAGAGCTAGCGGCTACAATGAGCAGTTCTTC. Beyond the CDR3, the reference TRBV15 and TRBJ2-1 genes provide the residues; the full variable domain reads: DAMVIQNPRYQVTQFGKPVTLSCSQTLNHNVMYWYQQKSSQAPKLLFHYYDKDFNNEADTPDNFQSRRPNTSFCFLDIRSPGLGDTAMYLCATSRASGYNEQFFGPGTRLTVL.